A selection of T cell receptor beta chains follows, all from one sample in a study of blood T cell repertoires in COVID-19. Sequenced by immunoSEQ multiplex PCR; TCRdb stores in-frame clones only, minus some. The sample lists approximately 110,000 clones, 70% to 90% occurring once. Sequenced: peripheral blood. The receptors stem from a human donor in a cohort sampled during active COVID-19. CDR3s include the opening cysteine and the closing phenylalanine or tryptophan. The D gene is left open where the match is weak. Clone size is stated in some rows and not others, as once, few, many or a class when expanded.

J gene	D gene	clone size	V gene	CDR3 protein	CDR3 DNA
TRBJ2-7	.	.	TRBV7-2	CASSLAVVPYEQYF	TGTGCCAGCAGCTTAGCTGTAGTTCCCTACGAGCAGTACTTC
TRBJ2-1	TRBD2	.	TRBV6-6	CASSYRVAGVSEQFF	TGTGCCAGCAGTTACAGGGTAGCGGGAGTTTCTGAGCAGTTCTTC
TRBJ2-7	TRBD2	.	TRBV28	CASSLSLWREDSYEQYF	TGTGCCAGCAGTTTATCTCTCTGGCGGGAGGACTCCTACGAGCAGTACTTC
TRBJ2-7	TRBD1	.	TRBV7-8	CASSLVAGGLRFFFEQYF	TGTGCCAGCAGCTTAGTCGCAGGGGGCCTCCGATTTTTCTTCGAGCAGTACTTC
TRBJ2-2	TRBD2	.	TRBV5-4	CASSLKGLAGNTGELFF	TGTGCCAGCAGCTTGAAAGGACTAGCGGGAAACACCGGGGAGCTGTTTTTT
TRBJ1-6	TRBD1	.	TRBV19	CASSIFPITGTAYQSSYNSPLHF	TGTGCCAGTAGTATTTTTCCTATAACCGGGACAGCTTACCAGAGCTCCTATAATTCACCCCTCCACTTT
TRBJ2-1	TRBD2	.	TRBV5-1	CASSLDLAGGYNEQFF	TGCGCCAGCAGCTTGGATCTAGCGGGAGGTTACAATGAGCAGTTCTTC
TRBJ1-5	.	.	TRBV7-9	CASSLSGHYSQPQHF	TGTGCCAGCAGCTTAAGTGGACACTATAGTCAGCCCCAGCATTTT
TRBJ1-3	.	few	TRBV6-1	CASSEEDGSSGNTIYF	TGTGCCAGCAGTGAAGAGGACGGGAGCTCTGGAAACACCATATATTTT
TRBJ2-2	TRBD2	.	TRBV15	CATSRDPGGNTGELFF	TGTGCCACCAGCAGAGATCCGGGGGGGAACACCGGGGAGCTGTTTTTT
TRBJ2-7	TRBD1	.	TRBV24-1	CATSDGGQAEQYF	TGTGCCACCAGTGACGGGGGACAGGCCGAGCAGTACTTC
TRBJ2-7	TRBD2	.	TRBV6-5	CASSLGLAGEQYF	TGTGCCAGCAGCCTAGGACTAGCGGGGGAGCAGTACTTC
TRBJ1-2	TRBD1	.	TRBV6-5	CASSGTGYYGYTF	TGTGCCAGCAGCGGGACAGGGTACTATGGCTACACCTTC
TRBJ1-2	.	.	TRBV4-3	CASSQDGGSDYGYTF	TGCGCCAGCAGCCAAGATGGGGGGTCGGACTATGGCTACACCTTC
TRBJ2-1	.	.	TRBV5-1	CASSFTAGNYNEQFF	TGCGCCAGCAGCTTTACGGCAGGGAACTACAATGAGCAGTTCTTC